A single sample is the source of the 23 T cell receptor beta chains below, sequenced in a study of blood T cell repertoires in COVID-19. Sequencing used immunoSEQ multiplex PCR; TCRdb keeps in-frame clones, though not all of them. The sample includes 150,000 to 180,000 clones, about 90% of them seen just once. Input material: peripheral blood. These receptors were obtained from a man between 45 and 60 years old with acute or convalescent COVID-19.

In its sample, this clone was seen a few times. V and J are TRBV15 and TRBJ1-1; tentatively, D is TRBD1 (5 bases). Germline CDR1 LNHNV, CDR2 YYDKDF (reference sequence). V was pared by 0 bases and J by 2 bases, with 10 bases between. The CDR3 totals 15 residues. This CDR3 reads CATSREKGQNTEAFF. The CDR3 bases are TGTGCCACCAGCAGAGAAAAGGGGCAAAACACTGAAGCTTTCTTT. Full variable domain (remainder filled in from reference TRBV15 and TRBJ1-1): DAMVIQNPRYQVTQFGKPVTLSCSQTLNHNVMYWYQQKSSQAPKLLFHYYDKDFNNEADTPDNFQSRRPNTSFCFLDIRSPGLGDTAMYLCATSREKGQNTEAFFGQGTRLTVV.

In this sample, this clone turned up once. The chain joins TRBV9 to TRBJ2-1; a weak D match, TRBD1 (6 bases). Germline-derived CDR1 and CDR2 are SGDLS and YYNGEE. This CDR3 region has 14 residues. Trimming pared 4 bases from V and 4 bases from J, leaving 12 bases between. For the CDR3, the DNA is TGTGCCAGCAGCTCCCGGGACAATTACAATGAGCAGTTCTTC. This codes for CASSSRDNYNEQFF.

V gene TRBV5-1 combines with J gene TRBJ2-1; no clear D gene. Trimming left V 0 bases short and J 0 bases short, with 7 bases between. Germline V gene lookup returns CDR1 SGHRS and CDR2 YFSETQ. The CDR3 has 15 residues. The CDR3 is CASSLALSSYNEQFF. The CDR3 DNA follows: TGCGCCAGCAGCTTGGCCCTAAGCTCCTACAATGAGCAGTTCTTC.

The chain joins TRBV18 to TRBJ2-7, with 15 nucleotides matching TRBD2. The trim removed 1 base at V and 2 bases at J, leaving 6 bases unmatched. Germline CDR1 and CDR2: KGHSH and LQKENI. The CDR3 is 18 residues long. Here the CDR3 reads CASSPRTSGGGSPYEQYV. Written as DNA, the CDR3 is TGTGCCAGCTCACCACGGACTAGCGGGGGGGGATCCCCCTACGAGCAGTACGTC.

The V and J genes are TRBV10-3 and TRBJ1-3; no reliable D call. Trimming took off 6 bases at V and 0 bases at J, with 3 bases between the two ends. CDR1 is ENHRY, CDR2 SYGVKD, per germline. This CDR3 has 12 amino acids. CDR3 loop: CAIRSSGNTIYF. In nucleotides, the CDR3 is TGTGCCATCAGGAGCTCTGGAAACACCATATATTTT.

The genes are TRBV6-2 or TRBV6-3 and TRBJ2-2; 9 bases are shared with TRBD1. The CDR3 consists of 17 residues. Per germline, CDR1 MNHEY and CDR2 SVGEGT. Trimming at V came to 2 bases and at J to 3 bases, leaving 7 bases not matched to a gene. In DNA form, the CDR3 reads TGTGCCAGCAGTTACGGGACAGGGACCCCGTACACCGGGGAGCTGTTTTTT. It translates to CASSYGTGTPYTGELFF.

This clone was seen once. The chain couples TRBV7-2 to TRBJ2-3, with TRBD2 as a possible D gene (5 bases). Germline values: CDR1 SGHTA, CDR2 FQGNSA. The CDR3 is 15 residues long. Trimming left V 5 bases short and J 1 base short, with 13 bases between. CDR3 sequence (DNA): TGTGCCAGCAGCCCTTCGAGGGTTGGCACAGATACGCAGTATTTT. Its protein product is CASSPSRVGTDTQYF.

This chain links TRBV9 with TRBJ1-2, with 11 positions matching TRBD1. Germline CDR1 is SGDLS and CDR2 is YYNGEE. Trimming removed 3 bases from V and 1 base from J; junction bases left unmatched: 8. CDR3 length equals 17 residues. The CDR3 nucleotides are TGTGCCAGCAGCGCCGGGACAGGGGGTCGGGTTAACTATGGCTACACCTTC. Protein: CASSAGTGGRVNYGYTF.

The CDR3: CASSTRPTLVTGFPEKLFF. The CDR3 DNA follows: TGTGCCAGCAGTACCCGACCCACCCTCGTTACAGGGTTTCCTGAAAAACTGTTTTTT. The J gene is TRBJ1-4, the V gene TRBV27; D is perhaps TRBD1 (6 bases). Germline V gene lookup returns CDR1 MNHEY and CDR2 SMNVEV (reference sequence). This CDR3 region has 19 residues. Trimming left V 5 bases short and J 7 bases short, with 29 bases between. The full variable domain, with the rest looked up from reference TRBV27 and TRBJ1-4, is EAQVTQNPRYLITVTGKKLTVTCSQNMNHEYMSWYRQDPGLGLRQIYYSMNVEVTDKGDVPEGYKVSRKEKRNFPLILESPSPNQTSLYFCASSTRPTLVTGFPEKLFFGSGTQLSVL.

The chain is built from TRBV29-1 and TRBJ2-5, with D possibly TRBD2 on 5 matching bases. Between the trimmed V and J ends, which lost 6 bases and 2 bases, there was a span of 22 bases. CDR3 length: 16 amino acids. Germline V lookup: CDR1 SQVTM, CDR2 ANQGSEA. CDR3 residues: CSVSRVLAGPQETQYF. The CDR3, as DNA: TGCAGCGTCTCACGGGTGCTTGCGGGCCCGCAAGAGACCCAGTACTTC.

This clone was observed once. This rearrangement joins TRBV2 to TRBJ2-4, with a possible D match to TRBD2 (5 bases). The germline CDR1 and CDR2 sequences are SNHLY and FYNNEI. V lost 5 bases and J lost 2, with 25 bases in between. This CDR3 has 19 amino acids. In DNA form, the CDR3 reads TGTGCCAGCAGTCAACTCCCCGCCCGGACTCCCACAACCAAAAACATTCAGTACTTC. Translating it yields CASSQLPARTPTTKNIQYF.

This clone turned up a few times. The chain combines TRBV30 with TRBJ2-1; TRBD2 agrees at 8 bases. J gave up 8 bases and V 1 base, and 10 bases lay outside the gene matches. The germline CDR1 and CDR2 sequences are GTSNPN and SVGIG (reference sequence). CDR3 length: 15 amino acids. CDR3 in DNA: TGTGCCTGGAGTGGGGTGGCGGGGGGTCTCTATGAGCAGTTCTTC. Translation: CAWSGVAGGLYEQFF.

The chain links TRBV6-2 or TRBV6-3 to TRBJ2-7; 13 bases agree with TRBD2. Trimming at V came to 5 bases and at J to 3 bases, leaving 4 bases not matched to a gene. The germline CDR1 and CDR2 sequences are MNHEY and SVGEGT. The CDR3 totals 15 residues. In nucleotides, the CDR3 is TGTGCCAGCAGTGGACTAGCGGGGGATTTCTACGAGCAGTACGTC. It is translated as CASSGLAGDFYEQYV.

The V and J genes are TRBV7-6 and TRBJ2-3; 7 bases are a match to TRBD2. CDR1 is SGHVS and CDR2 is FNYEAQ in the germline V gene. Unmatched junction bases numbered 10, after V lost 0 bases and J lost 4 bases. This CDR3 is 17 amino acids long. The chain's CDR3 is CASSLAYSGLPPDTQYF. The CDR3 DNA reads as TGTGCCAGCAGCTTAGCTTATTCGGGACTACCTCCAGATACGCAGTATTTT.

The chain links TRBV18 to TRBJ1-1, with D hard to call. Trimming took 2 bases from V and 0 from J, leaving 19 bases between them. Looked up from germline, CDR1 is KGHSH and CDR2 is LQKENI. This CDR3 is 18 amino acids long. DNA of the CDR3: TGTGCCAGCTCACCAAAGGAGTTGGCCCCGGGGTTGAACACTGAAGCTTTCTTT. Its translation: CASSPKELAPGLNTEAFF.

CDR3 protein: CASSPRVGVREQYF. As DNA, the CDR3 is TGTGCCAGCAGTCCCCGGGTAGGGGTGAGGGAGCAGTACTTC. V and J are TRBV28 and TRBJ2-7, with D possibly being TRBD1 (5 bases). Germline V gives CDR1 MDHEN, CDR2 SYDVKM. The CDR3 is 14 residues long. Between the trimmed V and J ends, which lost 5 bases and 7 bases, there was a span of 18 bases.

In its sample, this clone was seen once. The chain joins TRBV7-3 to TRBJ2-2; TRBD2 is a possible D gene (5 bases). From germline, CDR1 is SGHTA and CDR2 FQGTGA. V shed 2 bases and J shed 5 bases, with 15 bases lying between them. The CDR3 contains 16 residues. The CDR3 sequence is CASSLESTRGTGELFF. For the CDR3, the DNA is TGTGCCAGCAGCTTAGAGTCAACTAGAGGGACCGGGGAGCTGTTTTTT. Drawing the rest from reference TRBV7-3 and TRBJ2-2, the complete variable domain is GAGVSQTPSNKVTEKGKYVELRCDPISGHTALYWYRQSLGQGPEFLIYFQGTGAADDSGLPNDRFFAVRPEGSVSTLKIQRTERGDSAVYLCASSLESTRGTGELFFGEGSRLTVL.

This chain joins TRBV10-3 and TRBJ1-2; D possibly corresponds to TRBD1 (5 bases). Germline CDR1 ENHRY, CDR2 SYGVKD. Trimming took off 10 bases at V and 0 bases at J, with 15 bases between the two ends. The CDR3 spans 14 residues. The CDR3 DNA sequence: TGTGCCACCGGGGGGTCCGAAGCTAACTATGGCTACACCTTC. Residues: CATGGSEANYGYTF.

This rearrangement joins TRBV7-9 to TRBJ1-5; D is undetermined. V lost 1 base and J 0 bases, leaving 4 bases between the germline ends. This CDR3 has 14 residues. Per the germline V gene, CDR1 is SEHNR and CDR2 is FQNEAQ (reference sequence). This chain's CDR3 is CASSLVSSNQPQHF. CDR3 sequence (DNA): TGTGCCAGCAGCTTAGTCAGTAGCAATCAGCCCCAGCATTTT.

CDR3 DNA sequence: TGTGCCTGGAGTAGGGGCGACAGCTCCTACGAGCAGTACGTC. Protein product: CAWSRGDSSYEQYV. The chain carries TRBV30 and TRBJ2-7, with D perhaps TRBD1 (5 bases). Trimming stripped 2 bases from V and 0 bases from J, with 11 bases between. There are 14 residues in the CDR3. The germline CDR1 and CDR2 sequences are GTSNPN and SVGIG (reference sequence).

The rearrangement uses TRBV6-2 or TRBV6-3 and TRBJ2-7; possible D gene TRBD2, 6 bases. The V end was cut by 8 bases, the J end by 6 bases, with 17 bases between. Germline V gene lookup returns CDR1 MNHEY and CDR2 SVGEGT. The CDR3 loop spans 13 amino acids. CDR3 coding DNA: TGTGCCAGCCGTTTAACGCGGGACGCCGAGCAGTACTTC. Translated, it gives CASRLTRDAEQYF.

The CDR3 reads CASSPNTGELFF. CDR3 in DNA: TGTGCCAGCAGTCCTAACACCGGGGAGCTGTTTTTT. The chain recombines TRBV9 with TRBJ2-2; D is unresolved. V lost 5 bases and J lost 2, with 4 bases in between. The length of the CDR3 is 12 residues. Germline V gene lookup returns CDR1 SGDLS and CDR2 YYNGEE. Using reference TRBV9 and TRBJ2-2 for the parts outside the CDR3, the full variable domain is DSGVTQTPKHLITATGQRVTLRCSPRSGDLSVYWYQQSLDQGLQFLIQYYNGEERAKGNILERFSAQQFPDLHSELNLSSLELGDSALYFCASSPNTGELFFGEGSRLTVL.

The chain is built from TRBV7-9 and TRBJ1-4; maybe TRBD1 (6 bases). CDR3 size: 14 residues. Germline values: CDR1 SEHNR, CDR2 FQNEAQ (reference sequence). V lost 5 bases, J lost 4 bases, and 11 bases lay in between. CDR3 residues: CASSTRDNNEKLFF. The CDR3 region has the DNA TGTGCCAGCAGCACACGGGACAATAATGAAAAACTGTTTTTT. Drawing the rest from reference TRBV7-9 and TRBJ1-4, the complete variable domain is DTGVSQNPRHKITKRGQNVTFRCDPISEHNRLYWYRQTLGQGPEFLTYFQNEAQLEKSRLLSDRFSAERPKGSFSTLEIQRTEQGDSAMYLCASSTRDNNEKLFFGSGTQLSVL.